This passage covers 16 T cell receptor beta chains from one sample sequenced in a study of shared clonotypes between healthy human individuals. Libraries were prepared by immunoSEQ multiplex PCR; TCRdb keeps only in-frame clonotypes and omits some of them. The table shows more than 450,000 clones, with 75% to 85% occurring only once. Sequenced: PBMCs. The receptors come from a woman aged 40 to 50 in good health. Some clones in this sample may be carry-over from other donors' samples.

The J gene is TRBJ1-3, the V gene TRBV19; 9 bases are shared with TRBD1. This CDR3 has 16 amino acids. Germline assignment: CDR1 LNHDA and CDR2 SQIVND (reference sequence). Unmatched junction bases numbered 4, after V lost 4 bases and J lost 0 bases. The CDR3 nucleotides are TGTGCCAGTAGTACGACAGGGGGTCACTCTGGAAACACCATATATTTT. It encodes CASSTTGGHSGNTIYF.

This clone occurred once. J is TRBJ1-5 and V is TRBV28; D ambiguous. The ends were cut back, 3 bases at V and 5 bases at J, with 11 bases in the middle. Germline loops: CDR1 MDHEN, CDR2 SYDVKM. The CDR3 spans 14 residues. The CDR3, as DNA: TGTGCCAGCAGTTTGGTAGGGCGTCATCAGCCCCAGCATTTT. Protein: CASSLVGRHQPQHF.

The rearrangement joins TRBV19 to TRBJ1-4; the match to TRBD1 covers 8 bases. This CDR3 comprises 16 residues. Losses at the gene ends were 7 bases for V and 4 bases for J; bases not matched to a gene: 11. The germline V gene has CDR1 LNHDA and CDR2 SQIVND (reference sequence). DNA for the CDR3: TGTGCCAGTAAACCAACGGGGGGACAGGATAATGAAAAACTGTTTTTT. Translated: CASKPTGGQDNEKLFF.

The gene calls are TRBV30 and TRBJ2-1; tentatively, D is TRBD2 (5 bases). Trimming removed 0 bases at V and 14 bases at J, with 14 bases between. The CDR3 runs 12 residues. The germline gives CDR1 GTSNPN, CDR2 SVGIG (reference sequence). The CDR3 sequence: CAWSVAVDGEFF. In nucleotides, the CDR3 is TGTGCCTGGAGTGTAGCGGTCGACGGGGAGTTCTTC.

This chain connects TRBV25-1 to TRBJ2-7, with 13 bases that match TRBD2. From germline, CDR1 is MGHDK and CDR2 SYGVNS. The CDR3 runs to 15 residues. Trimming cost V 4 bases and J 2 bases; bases outside gene matches: 2. CDR3 loop: CASSAGLAGAYEQYF. CDR3 coding DNA: TGTGCCAGCAGTGCAGGACTAGCGGGAGCCTACGAGCAGTACTTC.

The CDR3 DNA reads TGTGCCAGCAGCCAAACCGGACAGGGGAGCTCCTACAATGAGCAGTTCTTC. Translated: CASSQTGQGSSYNEQFF. The gene calls are TRBV4-2 and TRBJ2-1; 9 bases agree with TRBD1. The CDR3 covers 17 residues. Germline V gives CDR1 LGHNA, CDR2 YNFKEQ. Unmatched junction bases numbered 5, after V lost 2 bases and J lost 0 bases.

The chain is built from TRBV19 and TRBJ2-5; D might be TRBD1 (6 bases). V was trimmed by 3 bases and J by 5 bases, leaving 10 bases between them. CDR3 length: 13 amino acids. Germline assignment: CDR1 LNHDA and CDR2 SQIVND (reference sequence). The CDR3 coding sequence is TGTGCCAGTAGTATGATTAGGGGGGAGACCCAGTACTTC. Translated, it gives CASSMIRGETQYF.

DNA of the CDR3: TGTGCCAGCAGCCAAGATCCCAGGGTCGCCCACGAGCAGTACTTC. It is translated as CASSQDPRVAHEQYF. The gene calls are TRBV4-2 and TRBJ2-7; perhaps TRBD1 as D (5 bases). Germline V gene data show CDR1 as LGHNA and CDR2 as YNFKEQ. Trimming took off 0 bases at V and 5 bases at J, with 14 bases between the two ends. The CDR3 consists of 15 residues.

This clone was detected only once. This rearrangement joins TRBV10-3 to TRBJ2-6; D perhaps matches TRBD2 (6 bases). Trimming took off 2 bases at V and 1 base at J, with 6 bases between the two ends. Germline V gene data show CDR1 as ENHRY and CDR2 as SYGVKD. CDR3 length: 15 residues. In DNA, the CDR3 is TGTGCCATCAGTGAGGGGGGGTCTGGGGCCAACGTCCTGACTTTC. Protein product: CAISEGGSGANVLTF.

The V gene is TRBV5-1, the J gene TRBJ1-1; no clear D. This CDR3 is 16 amino acids long. Germline V gene data show CDR1 as SGHRS and CDR2 as YFSETQ. Trimming shortened V by 4 bases and J by 5 bases, and 21 bases separated the two germline ends. The CDR3 sequence is CASSPNGVGVGTEAFF. CDR3 coding DNA: TGCGCCAGCAGCCCAAACGGGGTTGGAGTAGGTACTGAAGCTTTCTTT.

This chain uses TRBV7-2 with TRBJ2-2, with D tentatively TRBD2 (6 bases). Between the trimmed V and J ends, which lost 6 bases and 5 bases, there was a span of 19 bases. The CDR3 totals 16 residues. CDR1 and CDR2 from the germline V gene are SGHTA and FQGNSA. The CDR3 protein is CASSYPGRGMTGELFF. The CDR3 DNA is TGTGCCAGCAGTTACCCTGGGCGCGGGATGACCGGGGAGCTGTTTTTT.

V is TRBV19 and J is TRBJ1-6; D call uncertain. The CDR3 spans 14 residues. V dropped 1 base and J dropped 7 bases, with 8 bases sitting between them. Per the germline V gene, CDR1 is LNHDA and CDR2 is SQIVND (reference sequence). The CDR3 sequence is CASSIGGSNSPLHF. The CDR3 DNA reads TGTGCCAGTAGTATAGGAGGCAGCAATTCACCCCTCCACTTT.

The chain uses TRBV18 and TRBJ2-2, with 7 nucleotides matching TRBD1. Germline CDR1 is KGHSH and CDR2 is LQKENI. The CDR3 totals 17 residues. V lost 3 bases and J lost 5; bases outside the gene matches: 12. CDR3 in DNA: TGTGCCAGCTCACCGTCTGTCCAGGGGGTACAAACCGGGGAGCTGTTTTTT. Residues: CASSPSVQGVQTGELFF.

The chain recombines TRBV15 with TRBJ1-5; a possible D gene is TRBD1 (5 bases). Germline values: CDR1 LNHNV, CDR2 YYDKDF (reference sequence). With 6 bases removed from V and 7 bases from J, the gap between germline ends came to 16 bases. This CDR3 has 14 amino acids. The CDR3 reads CATRAMAGTQPQHF. The CDR3 DNA reads as TGTGCCACCAGAGCTATGGCAGGGACCCAGCCCCAGCATTTT.

The chain couples TRBV2 to TRBJ2-2, with D uncertain. The CDR3 is 13 amino acids. CDR1 and CDR2 from the germline V gene are SNHLY and FYNNEI. V was clipped by 10 bases and J by 4 bases, with 13 bases between them. The CDR3 is CATQGSSTGELFF. DNA of the CDR3: TGTGCCACCCAAGGTTCGAGCACCGGGGAGCTGTTTTTT. Filled out from reference TRBV2 and TRBJ2-2, the complete variable domain reads EPEVTQTPSHQVTQMGQEVILRCVPISNHLYFYWYRQILGQKVEFLVSFYNNEISEKSEIFDDQFSVERPDGSNFTLKIRSTKLEDSAMYFCATQGSSTGELFFGEGSRLTVL.

The rearrangement joins TRBV29-1 to TRBJ2-1, with TRBD2 matching 8 bases. This CDR3 spans 15 amino acids. Per the germline V gene, CDR1 is SQVTM and CDR2 is ANQGSEA. V lost 2 bases and J lost 2; bases outside the gene matches: 5. The CDR3 here is CSVELAGGPYNEQFF. The CDR3 DNA reads TGCAGCGTTGAACTGGCGGGAGGCCCCTACAATGAGCAGTTCTTC.